This record looks at one T cell receptor (beta chain) sequence and its context. Germline V gives CDR1 MNHEY, CDR2 SVGAGI. V was pared by 8 bases and J by 0 bases, with 4 bases of the junction left unmatched. The CDR3 loop spans 15 amino acids. These data originate in a study of blood T cell repertoires in COVID-19. About the research overall: Whether acute or convalescent, the COVID-19 samples came from the United States, Italy and Spain.

Per the original methods: Reference gene primers were amplified, and this amplification served to estimate nucleated cell counts. Assay used: immunoSEQ multiplex PCR; TCRdb lists only in-frame clones, some missing. The V and J calls and clone size were taken over from that table, and D and trimming were inferred from the DNA. This sample carries under 60,000 clones, 83% of them seen once, and the ten largest clones take under 6%. The V gene is TRBV6-5, the J gene TRBJ2-6, with TRBD1 matching over 7 bases. The sample was peripheral blood. The clonotype originates from a human donor in a cohort sampled during active COVID-19. The CDR3 sequence: CASDREPSGANVLTF. CDR3 nucleotide sequence: TGTGCCAGCGACAGGGAGCCCTCTGGGGCCAACGTCCTGACTTTC.